This TCR beta chain was identified during a study of post-analysis software for immune sequencing data. Regarding this clonotype: The target antigen is unknown.

Points from the study as a whole: Elevated frequency relative to controls characterized roughly five TRBV segments in patients, TRBV5-6, TRBV5-1 and TRBV20-1 among them.

TCR beta cDNA libraries included unique molecular identifiers. TCRdb re-called the PCR reads with MiXCR, one entry per CDR3 protein. This sample has around 400,000 distinct CDR3 sequences; 39% occur once, and the top ten carry less than 10%. V shed 7 bases and J 6 bases; nucleotides not matched to a gene: 8. The CDR3 sequence is 15 residues long. CDR1 is KGHDR and CDR2 is SFDVKD in the germline V gene. The chain links TRBV24-1 to TRBJ2-1; 10 bases match TRBD1. Sequencing used blood. This clonotype originated in a girl aged 2 to 9 with multiple sclerosis. CDR3 amino acids: CATRTGTGATNEQFF. The CDR3 region has the DNA TGTGCCACCAGGACCGGGACAGGGGCCACCAATGAGCAGTTCTTC.